These 2 T cell receptor beta chains were sequenced from one sample in a study of shared clonotypes between healthy human individuals. Method: immunoSEQ multiplex PCR; TCRdb's copy keeps in-frame clones and lacks some. The sample lists a few million clones; about 92% were seen once. The specimen sequenced was naive CD4+ T cells from PBMCs. Specified subset: CD45RA+ positively selected. These TCRs come from a man aged 18 to 29 in good health. Some clones in this sample may be carry-over from other donors' samples.

The V gene is TRBV5-4, the J gene TRBJ1-1; maybe TRBD1 (5 bases). The germline CDR1 and CDR2 sequences are SGHNT and YYREEE (reference sequence). V lost 4 bases, J lost 1 base, and 17 bases lay in between. The CDR3 length is 16 residues. DNA for the CDR3: TGTGCCAGCAGCCCTGGGGGGAATAAAGGGAACACTGAAGCTTTCTTT. Residues: CASSPGGNKGNTEAFF.

Only one count was recorded for this clone. The J gene is TRBJ2-2, the V gene TRBV6-6; D is perhaps TRBD1 (7 bases). The CDR3 length is 16 residues. Germline CDR1 MNHNY, CDR2 SVGAGI (reference sequence). With 5 bases removed from V and 0 bases from J, the gap between germline ends came to 13 bases. The CDR3: CASSPQGGSNTGELFF. The CDR3 DNA follows: TGTGCCAGCAGTCCTCAGGGGGGATCGAACACCGGGGAGCTGTTTTTT.